This T cell receptor (beta chain) was sequenced during a study of vaccination and CD4 T cells after COVID-19. Once obtained from cultured CD4+ T cells, the DNA was sequenced using the Oncomine TCR Beta short-read assay. TCRdb passed the PCR reads through MiXCR, listing each CDR3 protein once. Of over 12,000 distinct CDR3 sequences in the sample, 48% were seen once. The CDR3 sequence is 12 residues long. Trimming left V 2 bases short and J 4 bases short, with 5 bases between. Germline values: CDR1 SGHTA, CDR2 FQGNSA. The treatment denotes: approximately 9-day PBMC culture with coronavirus spike peptide pools or control peptides (ViraFEST assay). As concerns this clonotype: The antigen is undetermined.

The source material was CD4+ T cells from blood, cultured in vitro. This clonotype was sampled from a human donor who had recovered from COVID-19. The chain employs TRBV7-2 and TRBJ1-2, with no clear D. The DNA for the CDR3 is TGTGCCAGCAGCTTATCAGCCTATGGCTACACCTTC. This gives the protein CASSLSAYGYTF. The complete variable domain, with remaining parts taken from reference TRBV7-2 and TRBJ1-2, reads GAGVSQSPSNKVTEKGKDVELRCDPISGHTALYWYRQSLGQGLEFLIYFQGNSAPDKSGLPSDRFSAERTGGSVSTLTIQRTQQEDSAVYLCASSLSAYGYTFGSGTRLTVV.